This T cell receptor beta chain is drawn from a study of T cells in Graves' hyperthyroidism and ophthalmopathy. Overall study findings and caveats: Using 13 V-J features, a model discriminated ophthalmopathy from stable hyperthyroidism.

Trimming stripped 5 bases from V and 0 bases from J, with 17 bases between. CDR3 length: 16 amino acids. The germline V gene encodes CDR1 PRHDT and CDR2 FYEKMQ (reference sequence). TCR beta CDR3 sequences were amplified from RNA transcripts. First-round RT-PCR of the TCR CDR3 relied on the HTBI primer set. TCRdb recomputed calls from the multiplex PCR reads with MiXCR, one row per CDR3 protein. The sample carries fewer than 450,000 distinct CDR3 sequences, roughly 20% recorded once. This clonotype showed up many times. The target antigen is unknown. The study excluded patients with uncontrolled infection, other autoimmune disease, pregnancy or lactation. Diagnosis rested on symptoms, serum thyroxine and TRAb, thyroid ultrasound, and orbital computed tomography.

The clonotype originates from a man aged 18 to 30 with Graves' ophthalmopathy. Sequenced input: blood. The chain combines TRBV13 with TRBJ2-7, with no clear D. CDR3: CASSRVLAPSSYEQYF. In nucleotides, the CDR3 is TGTGCCAGCAGCCGTGTTTTAGCCCCGAGCTCCTACGAGCAGTACTTC.